The 5 T cell receptor beta chains below were found in one sample sequenced in a study of human T cells and chemical hapten exposure. From the RACE reads, TCRdb called clonotypes with MiXCR, one entry per CDR3 protein. The sample has 60,000 to 90,000 distinct CDR3 sequences; around 9.4% are singletons. The time point is: healthy volunteer bleed at 6 weeks. The starting material, unfractionated whole blood, was used for total RNA extraction. Sequencing input: whole blood. The receptors shown here come from a female donor in good health. Some clones in this sample may be carry-over from other donors' samples.

The J gene is TRBJ1-4, the V gene TRBV2; TRBD1 matches 8 bases. Germline loops: CDR1 SNHLY, CDR2 FYNNEI. The CDR3 consists of 14 residues. Trimming cost V 6 bases and J 4 bases; bases outside gene matches: 4. CDR3: CASRDTGGNEKLFF. The CDR3 DNA reads TGTGCCAGCAGGGACACAGGGGGTAATGAAAAACTGTTTTTT.

This clonotype occurred a few times. The gene calls are TRBV4-1 and TRBJ1-1; possibly TRBD1 for D (6 bases). The CDR3 loop spans 15 amino acids. Germline values: CDR1 MGHRA, CDR2 YSYEKL. V gave up 0 bases and J gave up 8 bases, with 16 bases separating them. Here the CDR3 reads CASSQDFTLGGEAFF. DNA of the CDR3: TGCGCCAGCAGCCAAGATTTTACTTTGGGGGGCGAAGCTTTCTTT.

There are many counts of this clonotype. The V and J genes are TRBV10-3 and TRBJ1-1; 7 nucleotides match TRBD1. The germline CDR1 and CDR2 sequences are ENHRY and SYGVKD. The CDR3 totals 13 residues. J lost 4 bases, V lost 9 bases, and 8 bases had no gene match. CDR3 region: CAMPTGWPTEAFF. CDR3 bases: TGTGCCATGCCGACAGGGTGGCCCACTGAAGCTTTCTTT.

Only a few counts were recorded for this clonotype. The CDR3 DNA sequence: TGCAGCGTCTCCCGACAGGCTTATAGCAATCAGCCCCAGCATTTT. This translates into CSVSRQAYSNQPQHF. This chain joins TRBV29-1 and TRBJ1-5; a possible D gene is TRBD1 (6 bases). The V end lost 6 bases, the J end lost 0 bases, and 15 bases lay between the germline ends. There are 15 residues in the CDR3. Germline V lookup: CDR1 SQVTM, CDR2 ANQGSEA.

This clonotype was observed a few times. This chain connects TRBV6-1 to TRBJ1-2; 10 nucleotides align to TRBD1. Per the germline V gene, CDR1 is MNHNS and CDR2 is SASEGT. This CDR3 has 15 residues. The junction had 7 bases not matched to a gene; V was cut back by 5 bases and J by 4 bases. The CDR3 region is CASSSPGQGFYGYTF. Here the CDR3 DNA reads TGTGCCAGCAGTTCTCCGGGACAGGGGTTCTATGGCTACACCTTC.